This T cell receptor (beta chain) derives from a study of human T cells and chemical hapten exposure. Study-level findings and limits: TCRs exceeding 1 in 1000 frequency stayed unchanged with DPC sensitization.

CDR3 size: 11 residues. Sample time point: pre-sensitization, week 0. Treatment specified: therapeutic diphenylcyclopropenone sensitization with weekly scalp DPC. Patch tests were applied only after blood draws. TCRdb reprocessed the RACE reads with MiXCR, giving one entry per CDR3 protein. The table shows about 120,000 distinct CDR3 sequences, with approximately 12% occurring only once. This clonotype was seen a few times. Antigen: not known. Sequenced here: whole blood, sampled in connection with sensitization to the hapten diphenylcyclopropenone (DPC). This clonotype was obtained from a woman in her late teens or twenties with alopecia areata. Some clones in this sample may be carry-over from other donors' samples. The rearrangement links TRBV21-1 to TRBJ1-4. TRBV21-1 is a recognized pseudogene. CDR3: CASSPDEKLFF. CDR3 DNA: TGTGCCAGCAGTCCTGATGAAAAACTGTTTTTT.